This is a list of T cell receptor beta chains from one sample in a study of CD8+ T cells in alopecia areata. The repertoire was sequenced with immunoSEQ multiplex PCR; TCRdb's copy has only in-frame clones and lacks some. This table holds about 150,000 clones, about three fifths found once. Sequenced material: CD8+ T cells sorted from blood. Receptors were obtained from a human donor in good health. Both conserved end residues are part of each CDR3. The order of the fields is V gene, clone size, J gene, D gene, CDR3 DNA, CDR3 protein. D genes are given only for firm matches. The size field is filled for only some rows; it gives once, few, many or a size class.

v_call: TRBV5-1; clone_size: few; j_call: TRBJ2-1; d_call: -; cdr3_nt: TGCGCCAGCAAAGGGGTCAGTCAGCAGTTCTTC; cdr3_aa: CASKGVSQQFF
v_call: TRBV7-6; clone_size: -; j_call: TRBJ2-7; d_call: TRBD2; cdr3_nt: TGTGCCAGCAGCGCGGGACTAGCGGCGTACGAGCAGTACTTC; cdr3_aa: CASSAGLAAYEQYF
v_call: TRBV2; clone_size: -; j_call: TRBJ1-5; d_call: -; cdr3_nt: TGTGCCAGCAGTGATATGGGACAGCCCCAGCATTTT; cdr3_aa: CASSDMGQPQHF
v_call: TRBV11-2; clone_size: -; j_call: TRBJ2-2; d_call: -; cdr3_nt: TGTGCCAGCACCCGAAGTCTTCCCGGGGAGCTGTTTTTT; cdr3_aa: CASTRSLPGELFF
v_call: TRBV27; clone_size: -; j_call: TRBJ2-7; d_call: TRBD2; cdr3_nt: TGTGCCAGCAGTTTATCGGCGGGAGGAGCCTACGAGCAGTACTTC; cdr3_aa: CASSLSAGGAYEQYF
v_call: TRBV19; clone_size: -; j_call: TRBJ2-1; d_call: TRBD1; cdr3_nt: TGTGCCAGTAGTATAGAAGCGCTGGGACAGGGTTTCAATGAGCAGTTCTTC; cdr3_aa: CASSIEALGQGFNEQFF
v_call: TRBV5-1; clone_size: -; j_call: TRBJ1-1; d_call: -; cdr3_nt: TGCGCCAGCAGCCTCTTCGAGTACACTGAAGCTTTCTTT; cdr3_aa: CASSLFEYTEAFF
v_call: TRBV7-8; clone_size: -; j_call: TRBJ1-1; d_call: -; cdr3_nt: TGTGCCAGCAGCCCAGGGGTGACTGAAGCTTTCTTT; cdr3_aa: CASSPGVTEAFF
v_call: TRBV28; clone_size: -; j_call: TRBJ1-1; d_call: -; cdr3_nt: TGTGCCAGCAGTTTTCCCAGGACTGAAGCTTTCTTT; cdr3_aa: CASSFPRTEAFF
v_call: TRBV15; clone_size: -; j_call: TRBJ1-1; d_call: TRBD1; cdr3_nt: TGTGCCACCAGCAGAGTAAGCAGGGGGACTGAAGCTTTCTTT; cdr3_aa: CATSRVSRGTEAFF
v_call: TRBV7-9; clone_size: -; j_call: TRBJ2-1; d_call: -; cdr3_nt: TGTGCCAGCAGCATCCCCGCGAGGCCCTACAATGAGCAGTTCTTC; cdr3_aa: CASSIPARPYNEQFF
v_call: TRBV7-2; clone_size: once; j_call: TRBJ1-2; d_call: -; cdr3_nt: TGTGCCAGCAGCTTAGAAGGTGCAAGGGGCGGCTACACCTTC; cdr3_aa: CASSLEGARGGYTF
v_call: TRBV13; clone_size: -; j_call: TRBJ2-2; d_call: -; cdr3_nt: TGTGCCAATAAACAGGAGACCGGGGAGCTGTTTTTT; cdr3_aa: CANKQETGELFF
v_call: TRBV9; clone_size: -; j_call: TRBJ1-2; d_call: TRBD1; cdr3_nt: TGTGCCAGCAGCGCCGAGGTGGAGGGGACAGGTCCCGGCGGCTACACCTTC; cdr3_aa: CASSAEVEGTGPGGYTF
v_call: TRBV27; clone_size: -; j_call: TRBJ1-2; d_call: -; cdr3_nt: TGTGCCAGCAGTTTGGGCCCAGGGTCCTTCTATGGCTACACCTTC; cdr3_aa: CASSLGPGSFYGYTF
v_call: TRBV30; clone_size: -; j_call: TRBJ1-2; d_call: -; cdr3_nt: TGTGCCACCGCCCGGTACGGCTACACCTTC; cdr3_aa: CATARYGYTF
v_call: TRBV27; clone_size: -; j_call: TRBJ2-5; d_call: TRBD2; cdr3_nt: TGTGCCAGCGGACTAGCGGGAGGAGAGACCCAGTACTTC; cdr3_aa: CASGLAGGETQYF
v_call: TRBV25-1; clone_size: -; j_call: TRBJ2-2; d_call: -; cdr3_nt: TGTGCCAGCACTTATGGGTTCGGTGGGGAGCTGTTTTTT; cdr3_aa: CASTYGFGGELFF
v_call: TRBV2; clone_size: -; j_call: TRBJ1-5; d_call: -; cdr3_nt: TGTGCCAGCAGTGGAGGGGTGGTGAATCAGCCCCAGCATTTT; cdr3_aa: CASSGGVVNQPQHF
v_call: TRBV29-1; clone_size: few; j_call: TRBJ2-7; d_call: -; cdr3_nt: TGCAGCGTTCCGGGAGCTCGCGAGCAGTACTTC; cdr3_aa: CSVPGAREQYF